These T cell receptor beta chains were read from a single sample in a study of OX40 agonist ivuxolimab in advanced cancers. Produced via immunoSEQ multiplex PCR; TCRdb's table is partial and in-frame only. This table holds tens of thousands of clones, approximately 91% found once. The sequences come from CD4+ or CD8+ T cells sorted from blood, collected in a trial of the OX40 agonist ivuxolimab. The receptors derive from an adult with an advanced solid tumor such as melanoma, head and neck, liver or kidney cancer. CDR3s include the opening cysteine and the closing phenylalanine or tryptophan.

J gene: TRBJ2-3
V gene: TRBV4-1
CDR3 protein: CASKILLGGTDTQYF

J gene: TRBJ2-5
V gene: TRBV28
CDR3 protein: CASRDRTSGTERETQYF

J gene: TRBJ1-1
V gene: TRBV19
CDR3 protein: CASTGQRNTEAFF

J gene: TRBJ2-5
V gene: TRBV4-1
CDR3 protein: CASSQEGGWQPQETQYF

J gene: TRBJ2-7
V gene: TRBV7-6
CDR3 protein: CASSLAPAVSEQYF

J gene: TRBJ2-1
V gene: TRBV10-3
CDR3 protein: CAISDPGNSYNEQFF

J gene: TRBJ2-7
V gene: TRBV29-1
CDR3 protein: CSVRRDYEQYF

J gene: TRBJ2-3
V gene: TRBV10-3
CDR3 protein: CAIKVGLASTDTQYF

J gene: TRBJ1-1
V gene: TRBV28
CDR3 protein: CASSLPAGQKMNTEAFF

J gene: TRBJ2-3
V gene: TRBV4-2
CDR3 protein: CASSQDLAADTQYF

J gene: TRBJ1-1
V gene: TRBV29-1
CDR3 protein: CSVEGGAGNTEAFF

J gene: TRBJ2-2
V gene: TRBV30
CDR3 protein: CAWRAGTSGSLGVGELFF

J gene: TRBJ2-3
V gene: TRBV11-2
CDR3 protein: CASSRLRDRTSTDTQYF

J gene: TRBJ2-2
V gene: TRBV5-1
CDR3 protein: CASSLGASGSPRGGELFF

J gene: TRBJ2-1
V gene: TRBV6-6
CDR3 protein: CAIGTAAYNEQFF

J gene: TRBJ2-7
V gene: TRBV28
CDR3 protein: CASSSSGQGGYEQYF

J gene: TRBJ2-4
V gene: TRBV30
CDR3 protein: CAWSRTGAKNIQYF

J gene: TRBJ1-2
V gene: TRBV27
CDR3 protein: CASSPAGTLYGYTF

J gene: TRBJ2-7
V gene: TRBV9
CDR3 protein: CASSPRTEPYEQYF

J gene: TRBJ2-5
V gene: TRBV7-2
CDR3 protein: CASSLQETQYF

J gene: TRBJ2-3
V gene: TRBV7-2
CDR3 protein: CASSLVGQFSTDTQYF

J gene: TRBJ1-6
V gene: TRBV10-2
CDR3 protein: CASSVVYSAGVHNSPLHF

J gene: TRBJ2-5
V gene: TRBV7-2
CDR3 protein: CASSLRLAGQETQYF

J gene: TRBJ2-5
V gene: TRBV5-4
CDR3 protein: CASSLTVGSKTQYF

J gene: TRBJ2-2
V gene: TRBV11-2
CDR3 protein: CASTLSRSGELFF

J gene: -
V gene: TRBV7-3
CDR3 protein: CASSSYLTPYEQYF

J gene: TRBJ2-5
V gene: TRBV10-3
CDR3 protein: CATRAGRGGQETQYF

J gene: TRBJ1-2
V gene: TRBV15
CDR3 protein: CATKSGVSGYGYTF